A selection of T cell receptor beta chains follows, all from one sample in a study of blood T cell repertoires in COVID-19. This table comes from immunoSEQ multiplex PCR, and its TCRdb copy is limited to in-frame clones, with some not included. This sample has about 260,000 clones, with 85% to 90% found just once. What was sequenced was PBMCs or T cells enriched from blood (not recorded which). These receptors were obtained from a woman in her twenties or thirties with acute COVID-19. Each CDR3 is given with its conserved first and last residue. D genes are given only for firm matches. Size tells how often a clone was seen (once, few, many) or the class of an expanded clone, and some rows leave it out.

.	TRBV5-1	.	TRBJ1-4	TGCGCCAGCAGCTTTATAGGACTAACTAATGAAAAACTGTTTTTT	CASSFIGLTNEKLFF
.	TRBV10-1	few	TRBJ2-1	TGCGCCAGCAGTGAGTCAACGGCAGGGGAGCGGGGTGGACATGGAAATGAGCAGTTCTTC	CASSESTAGERGGHGNEQFF
.	TRBV11-2	.	TRBJ2-6	TGTGCCAGCAGCTGGATTGGGGGCAGGGGGGCCTCTGGGGCCAACGTCCTGACTTTC	CASSWIGGRGASGANVLTF
.	TRBV29-1	.	TRBJ2-3	TGCAGCGTTGACGGCCTAGGAAAGGCAGATACGCAGTATTTT	CSVDGLGKADTQYF
TRBD1	TRBV9	.	TRBJ2-7	TGTGCCAGCAGCGAAAAGCCGGGACAGGCCTACGAGCAGTACTTC	CASSEKPGQAYEQYF
.	TRBV3-1/TRBV3-2	.	TRBJ1-4	TGTGCCAGCAGCCGCGAGTTTGAAAAACTGTTTTTT	CASSREFEKLFF
TRBD1	TRBV9	.	TRBJ1-6	TGTGCCAGCAGCGCCGCGGGACAGGGAAGTTCACCCCTCCACTTT	CASSAAGQGSSPLHF
TRBD1	TRBV2	.	TRBJ2-7	TGTGCCAGCACTGGGACAGGGGGTGGTAAGCAGTACTTC	CASTGTGGGKQYF
.	TRBV18	.	TRBJ1-2	TGTGCCAGCTCACCGAACTCGATAAGTTATGGCTACACCTTC	CASSPNSISYGYTF
.	TRBV4-2	.	TRBJ1-1	TGTGCCAGCAGCCATACCTCCGGGAGACTGCCGGGGGACACTGAAGCTTTCTTT	CASSHTSGRLPGDTEAFF
TRBD1	TRBV11-2	.	TRBJ2-3	TGTGCCAGCAGCCTCCGACAGGGGGGGGACACAGATACGCAGTATTTT	CASSLRQGGDTDTQYF
TRBD2	TRBV2	.	TRBJ2-1	TGTGCCAGCAGTGAGCGAGGACTAGCGGGTGGCCCGGATGAGCAGTTCTTC	CASSERGLAGGPDEQFF
.	TRBV27	.	TRBJ2-3	TGTGCCAGCAGTCGGCAGGGGACAGATACGCAGTATTTT	CASSRQGTDTQYF
TRBD1	TRBV11-3	.	TRBJ2-1	TGTGCCAGCAGCTCCAACTACGGGACAGGGGGCGATTACAATGAGCAGTTCTTC	CASSSNYGTGGDYNEQFF
.	TRBV5-4	.	TRBJ1-1	TGTGCCAGCAGCTTGGCCCGAGGGGGATTAAACACTGAAGCTTTCTTT	CASSLARGGLNTEAFF
.	TRBV28	.	TRBJ2-6	TGTGCCAGCAGTTTATTCGGGTTCTCTGGGGCCAACGTCCTGACTTTC	CASSLFGFSGANVLTF
.	TRBV7-8	.	TRBJ1-5	TGTGCCAGCAGCTTAGTTGCTACTAGCAATCAGCCCCAGCATTTT	CASSLVATSNQPQHF
.	TRBV27	.	TRBJ2-1	TGTGCCAGCAGTTTTCAGGGCCAGGGGACCGCCAATGAGCAGTTCTTC	CASSFQGQGTANEQFF
TRBD2	TRBV7-9	.	TRBJ2-2	TGTGCCAGCAGCTTAGCTCGCGGGAGGGCCGGGGAGCTGTTTTTT	CASSLARGRAGELFF
TRBD1	TRBV28	.	TRBJ2-7	TGTGCCAGCAGTTTACCCACAGGGGACGAGCAGTACTTC	CASSLPTGDEQYF
TRBD1	TRBV24-1	.	TRBJ1-6	TGTGCCACCAGCCGGACAGGGGAGAATTCACCCCTCCACTTT	CATSRTGENSPLHF
.	TRBV3-1/TRBV3-2	.	TRBJ2-7	TGTGCCAGCAGCCAGGACAGTCTCGGGTACGAGCAGTACTTC	CASSQDSLGYEQYF
.	TRBV14	.	TRBJ1-1	TGTGCCAGCAGCCAGCTAGGTCGCACTGAAGCTTTCTTT	CASSQLGRTEAFF
.	TRBV28	.	TRBJ1-5	TGTGCCAGCAGTGACAGTAATCAGCCCCAGCATTTT	CASSDSNQPQHF
.	TRBV19	.	TRBJ1-2	TGTGCCAGTAACCGAGGGACTACAAACTATGGCTACACCTTC	CASNRGTTNYGYTF
.	TRBV28	.	TRBJ2-1	TGTGCCAGCAGTTTACCCCCGGAAGCGGCGGGCAATGAGCAGTTCTTC	CASSLPPEAAGNEQFF
.	TRBV11-2	.	TRBJ2-1	TGTGCCAGCAGCTTAGCCCCGGACTTTTACAATGAGCAGTTCTTC	CASSLAPDFYNEQFF
.	TRBV25-1	few	TRBJ2-3	TGTGCCAGCAGTGAATCGGACAGAGCTGGCACAGATACGCAGTATTTT	CASSESDRAGTDTQYF
.	TRBV4-3	.	TRBJ1-1	TGCGCCAGCAGCCAAGATCGACTATCCCTGAACACTGAAGCTTTCTTT	CASSQDRLSLNTEAFF
.	TRBV27	once	TRBJ1-1	TGTGCCAGCAGACACCAGAACACTGAAGCTTTCTTT	CASRHQNTEAFF
.	TRBV6-5	.	TRBJ2-7	TGTGCCAGCAGTTACTCGACGGACGGGGGATCCTACGAGCAGTACTTC	CASSYSTDGGSYEQYF
.	TRBV6-5	.	TRBJ1-1	TGTGCCAGCAGACAGGGCCCTGAAGCTTTCTTT	CASRQGPEAFF
.	TRBV2	.	TRBJ1-1	TGTGCCAGCAGGGTACAGGGAGACACTGAAGCTTTCTTT	CASRVQGDTEAFF